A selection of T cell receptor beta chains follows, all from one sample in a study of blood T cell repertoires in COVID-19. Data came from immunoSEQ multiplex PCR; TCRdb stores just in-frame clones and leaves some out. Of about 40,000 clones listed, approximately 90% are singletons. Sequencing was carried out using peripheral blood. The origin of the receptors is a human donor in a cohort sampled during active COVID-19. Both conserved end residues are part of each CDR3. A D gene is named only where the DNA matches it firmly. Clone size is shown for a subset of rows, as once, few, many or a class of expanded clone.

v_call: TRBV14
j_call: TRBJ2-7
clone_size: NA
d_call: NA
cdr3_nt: TGTGCCAGCAGCCAAGATCTAGGAGCTTCGGAGCAGTACTTC
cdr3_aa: CASSQDLGASEQYF

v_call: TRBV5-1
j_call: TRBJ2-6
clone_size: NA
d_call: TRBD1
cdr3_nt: TGCGCCAGCAGCTACCGGGACAGGGGCCTTAGAGGGGCCAACGTCCTGACTTTC
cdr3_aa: CASSYRDRGLRGANVLTF

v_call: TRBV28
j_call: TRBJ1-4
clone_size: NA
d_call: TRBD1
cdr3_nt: TGTGCCACCGACCCGCAGGGGGTGAACGAAAAACTGTTTTTT
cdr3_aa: CATDPQGVNEKLFF

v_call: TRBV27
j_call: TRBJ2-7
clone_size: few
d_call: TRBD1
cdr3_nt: TGTGCCAGCAGTGACCGGGACAGCTCCTACGAGCAGTACTTC
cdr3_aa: CASSDRDSSYEQYF

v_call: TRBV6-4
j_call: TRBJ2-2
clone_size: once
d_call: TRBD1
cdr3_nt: TGTGCCAGCAGTGATGGCCAGGGGGACACCGGGGAGCTGTTTTTT
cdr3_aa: CASSDGQGDTGELFF

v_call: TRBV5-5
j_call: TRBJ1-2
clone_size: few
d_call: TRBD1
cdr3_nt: TGTGCCAGCAGCCCGGGACAGGGGGATCGTAGTGGCTACACCTTC
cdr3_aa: CASSPGQGDRSGYTF

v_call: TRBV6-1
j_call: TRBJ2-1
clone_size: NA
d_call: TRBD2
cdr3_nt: TGTGCCAGCAGTGAAAGGGCTAGCGGGAGCTCCTACAATGAGCAGTTCTTC
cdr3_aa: CASSERASGSSYNEQFF

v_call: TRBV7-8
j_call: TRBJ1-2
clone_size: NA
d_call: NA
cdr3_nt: TGTGCCAGCAGCTTAGAAGCAGGCTTTGACTATGGCTACACCTTC
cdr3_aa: CASSLEAGFDYGYTF

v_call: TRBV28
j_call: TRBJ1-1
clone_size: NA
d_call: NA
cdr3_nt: TGTGCCAGCAGTCTCCAGGGTTACCCTGCTTTCTTT
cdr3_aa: CASSLQGYPAFF

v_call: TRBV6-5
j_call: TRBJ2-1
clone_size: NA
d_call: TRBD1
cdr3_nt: TGTGCCAGCAGAACAGGGGGCTGGAATGAGCAGTTCTTC
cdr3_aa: CASRTGGWNEQFF

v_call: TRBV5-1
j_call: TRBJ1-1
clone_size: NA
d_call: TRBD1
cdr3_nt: TGCGCCAGCAGCACAGGGGTGGCTGGCACTGAAGCTTTCTTT
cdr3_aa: CASSTGVAGTEAFF

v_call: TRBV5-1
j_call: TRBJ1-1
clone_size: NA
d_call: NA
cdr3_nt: TGCGCCAGCAGCTTCAGAACCACAGGGAACACTGAAGCTTTCTTT
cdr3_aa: CASSFRTTGNTEAFF

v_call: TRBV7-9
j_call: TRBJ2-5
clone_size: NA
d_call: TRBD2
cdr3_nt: TGTGCCAGCAGTTCCCGCCTAGTAGCGGGGCTGGTGAATACAGGCCAGTACTTC
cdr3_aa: CASSSRLVAGLVNTGQYF

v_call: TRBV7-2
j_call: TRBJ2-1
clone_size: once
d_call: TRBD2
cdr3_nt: TGTGCCAGCAGCTTGACTAGCGGGCCCTACAATGAGCAGTTCTTC
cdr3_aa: CASSLTSGPYNEQFF

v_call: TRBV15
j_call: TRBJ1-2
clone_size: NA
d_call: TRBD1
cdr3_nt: TGTGCCGCTTCTATCCCGGGACAGGGGATGGATGGCTACACCTTC
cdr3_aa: CAASIPGQGMDGYTF

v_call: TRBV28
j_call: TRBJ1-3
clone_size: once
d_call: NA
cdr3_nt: TGTGCCAGCAGTTACTTCGACAGTGGCCGGAACACCATATATTTT
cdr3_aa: CASSYFDSGRNTIYF

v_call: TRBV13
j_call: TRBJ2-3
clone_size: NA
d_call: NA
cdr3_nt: TGTGCCAGCAGCTTAGGGGCAGGTTGGGGCACAGATACGCAGTATTTT
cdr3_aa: CASSLGAGWGTDTQYF

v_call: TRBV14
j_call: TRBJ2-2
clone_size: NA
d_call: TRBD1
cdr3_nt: TGTGCCAGCAGCCAAGTACAGGGGGCCACCGGGGAGCTGTTTTTT
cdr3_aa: CASSQVQGATGELFF

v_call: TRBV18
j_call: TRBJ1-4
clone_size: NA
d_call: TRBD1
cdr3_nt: TGTGCCAGCTCCCCAACGACAGGGCTGCAAGAAAAACTGTTTTTT
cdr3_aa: CASSPTTGLQEKLFF

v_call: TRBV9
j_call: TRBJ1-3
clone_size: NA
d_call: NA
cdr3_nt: TGTGCCAGCAGCGTAGCTTCAGGGGCGGGAAACACCATATATTTT
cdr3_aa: CASSVASGAGNTIYF